Following are 29 T cell receptor beta chains from one sample sequenced in a study of T cells in women clearing cervical HPV infection. Produced via immunoSEQ multiplex PCR; TCRdb's table is partial and in-frame only. This sample's table reports about 21,000 clones. Sequencing was carried out using blood buffy coat. These receptors were obtained from a woman aged 18 to 75 with a cervical HPV16 infection that either progressed to CIN3+ or cleared (not recorded which).

In the case of this clone: The read stops 3 residues short of the end of the CDR3; the missing end is completed from the germline J gene. The chain links TRBV7-2 to TRBJ2-3; D gene ambiguous. The V gene's germline CDR1 is SGHTA and CDR2 FQGNSA. The CDR3 is 14 amino acids. The CDR3 region is CASSLRLGVSTQYF. The part of the CDR3 DNA that was read is TGTGCCAGCAGCTTACGTCTAGGTGTCAGCACG.

To note about this clone: The sequenced fragment ends 3 residues before the CDR3 boundary, so the rest is inferred from the germline J gene. The rearrangement joins TRBV5-1 to TRBJ2-4; D call uncertain. The CDR3 loop spans 17 amino acids. Germline assignment: CDR1 SGHRS and CDR2 YFSETQ. The germline V and J ends were trimmed by 5 bases and 1 base, with 19 bases remaining between them. CDR3 residues: CASSPWAGTSAKNIQYF. CDR3 DNA, as far as it was read: TGCGCCAGCAGTCCATGGGCAGGTACCTCGGCCAAAAACATT.

Remarks on this clone: From the germline J gene comes the end of the CDR3, since the read stops 3 residues before it. The chain has TRBV10-3 and TRBJ2-7, with a tentative D call TRBD2 (6 bases). The CDR3 runs to 14 residues. Trimming left V 4 bases short and J 2 bases short, with 12 bases between. CDR1 ENHRY and CDR2 SYGVKD come from the germline V gene. The covered CDR3 bases are TGTGCCATCAGTGCTCGGGGGACTCCCTACGAG. Residues: CAISARGTPYE. In full, the CDR3 reads CAISARGTPYEQYF.

Details on this clone: The read halts 3 residues ahead of the CDR3 end, with the missing end drawn from the germline J gene. The chain employs TRBV20-1 and TRBJ2-7; TRBD2 matches 8 bases. The CDR3 totals 15 residues. Germline values: CDR1 DFQATT, CDR2 SNEGSKA (reference sequence). V lost 6 bases, J lost 5 bases, and 15 bases stayed unmatched. The CDR3 DNA, read in part, is TGCAGTGCGGCTCCCACGGGGGGGCCCCATAACGAG. As protein: CSAAPTGGPHNE. The complete CDR3 sequence is CSAAPTGGPHNEQYF.

The sequenced CDR3 bases are TGTGCCAGCAGCCAACTCAAGGGGTCGGGGAACACTGAA. Its protein product is CASSQLKGSGNTE. The CDR3 in full is CASSQLKGSGNTEAFF. J is TRBJ1-1 and V is TRBV14; the D gene is possibly TRBD1 (5 bases). Read coverage stops 3 residues before the CDR3 terminus; the germline J gene supplies the remainder. V lost 2 bases and J lost 1, with 14 bases in between. Germline V gene data show CDR1 as SGHDN and CDR2 as FVKESK. The CDR3 extends over 16 amino acids. Variable domain in full (rest from reference TRBV14 and TRBJ1-1): EAGVTQFPSHSVIEKGQTVTLRCDPISGHDNLYWYRRVMGKEIKFLLHFVKESKQDESGMPNNRFLAERTGGTYSTLKVQPAELEDSGVYFCASSQLKGSGNTEAFFGQGTRLTVV.

A remark on this clone: The CDR3 goes on 3 residues after the read ends, and that part is filled in from the germline J gene. This chain links TRBV20-1 with TRBJ2-7; the match to TRBD2 covers 8 bases. The germline CDR1 and CDR2 sequences are DFQATT and SNEGSKA (reference sequence). This CDR3 has 14 amino acids. The junction had 5 bases not matched to a gene; V was cut back by 4 bases and J by 0 bases. The CDR3 spells CSATSGTSSYEQYF. CDR3 bases read: TGCAGTGCTACGAGCGGGACTAGCTCCTACGAG.

On this clone itself: The read comes to an end 3 residues before the CDR3 does, leaving the germline J gene to fill in the end. Other DNA variants within this sample encode the same CDR3. This chain links TRBV5-1 with TRBJ2-7, with D tentatively TRBD2 (5 bases). With 0 bases removed from V and 5 bases from J, the gap between germline ends came to 9 bases. Germline CDR1 reads SGHRS; CDR2 reads YFSETQ. This CDR3 spans 13 amino acids. The covered CDR3 bases are TGCGCCAGCAGCTTGGGCCTAGCCCACGAG. Amino acid sequence: CASSLGLAHE. The entire CDR3 protein is CASSLGLAHEQYF.

Note on this clone: The read ends 3 residues early relative to the CDR3; the germline J gene fills the gap. The chain joins TRBV11-2 to TRBJ2-5; D uncertain. The length of the CDR3 is 13 residues. V dropped 1 base and J dropped 0 bases, with 3 bases sitting between them. The germline gives CDR1 SGHAT, CDR2 FQNNGV. The CDR3 sequence: CASSLGHQETQYF. The DNA read from the CDR3 is TGTGCCAGCAGCTTAGGGCACCAAGAGACC.

About this clone: The CDR3 end is not reached by the read, which stops 3 residues before it; the germline J gene fills it in. The chain couples TRBV20-1 to TRBJ1-3, with a tentative D call TRBD1 (6 bases). The germline V gene encodes CDR1 DFQATT and CDR2 SNEGSKA (reference sequence). Trimming left V 3 bases short and J 0 bases short, with 9 bases between. The CDR3 is 14 residues long. CDR3: CSARPGHSGNTIYF. Partial CDR3 DNA: TGCAGTGCTAGGCCGGGACACTCTGGAAACACC.

A note on this clone: The CDR3 goes on 3 residues after the read ends, and that part is filled in from the germline J gene. Other DNA sequences of this sample code for an identical CDR3. The chain recombines TRBV5-1 with TRBJ2-7; TRBD1 might be the D (5 bases). Germline loops: CDR1 SGHRS, CDR2 YFSETQ. Trimming removed 0 bases from V and 2 bases from J, with 6 bases in between. The CDR3 consists of 13 residues. This chain's CDR3 is CASSLDRPYEQYF. The CDR3 DNA, read in part, is TGCGCCAGCAGCTTGGACAGGCCCTACGAG.

In regard to this clone: The read ends 3 residues shy of where the CDR3 ends; the end is completed using the germline J gene. The V call is TRBV7-3, the J call TRBJ1-2; TRBD1 aligns across 7 bases. There are 14 residues in the CDR3. In germline, CDR1 is SGHTA, CDR2 FQGTGA. The CDR3 here is CASSLAARGGGYTF. Partial CDR3 DNA: TGTGCCAGCAGCCTAGCAGCCAGAGGGGGCGGC. Full variable domain (outside the CDR3, taken from reference TRBV7-3 and TRBJ1-2): GAGVSQTPSNKVTEKGKYVELRCDPISGHTALYWYRQSLGQGPEFLIYFQGTGAADDSGLPNDRFFAVRPEGSVSTLKIQRTERGDSAVYLCASSLAARGGGYTFGSGTRLTVV.

Concerning this clone: Read data end 3 residues before the CDR3 end; the end is taken from the germline J gene. The V gene is TRBV5-1, the J gene TRBJ2-2; weak D call: TRBD1 (6 bases). Germline CDR1 is SGHRS and CDR2 is YFSETQ. Trimming removed 4 bases from V and 3 bases from J, with 13 bases in between. This CDR3 is 15 amino acids long. CDR3 bases read: TGCGCCAGCAGCGGACAGAGGGGACACACCGGGGAG. It yields the protein CASSGQRGHTGE. The full CDR3 protein is CASSGQRGHTGELFF. The full variable domain, rest sourced from reference TRBV5-1 and TRBJ2-2, is KAGVTQTPRYLIKTRGQQVTLSCSPISGHRSVSWYQQTPGQGLQFLFEYFSETQRNKGNFPGRFSGRQFSNSRSEMNVSTLELGDSALYLCASSGQRGHTGELFFGEGSRLTVL.

Notes on this clone: The read gets to within 3 residues of the CDR3 end, and the germline J gene fills in the rest. The chain joins TRBV7-2 to TRBJ1-6; TRBD1 agrees at 7 bases. CDR1 is SGHTA, CDR2 FQGNSA, per germline. Trimming took 2 bases from V and 8 from J; bases not matched to a gene: 3. The CDR3 has 14 residues. Partial CDR3 DNA: TGTGCCAGCAGCTTATACAGGGGAGATTCACCC. Translated, it gives CASSLYRGDSP. The CDR3 as a whole reads CASSLYRGDSPLHF.

As regards this clone: The junction differs from germline at one of its ends, possibly a read error. This CDR3 reads CASSQRGLQEKLFF. CDR3 DNA (partial): TGCGCCAGCAGCCAAAGGGGGCTTCAGGAAAAA. The genes are TRBV4-2 and TRBJ1-4, with 7 positions matching TRBD1. The read terminates 3 residues before the CDR3 end, so the remaining end is supplied by the germline J gene. The CDR3 sequence is 14 residues long. CDR1 is LGHNA and CDR2 is YNFKEQ in the germline V gene.

Regarding this clone: The read stops 3 residues short of the end of the CDR3; the missing end is completed from the germline J gene. The chain recombines TRBV7-9 with TRBJ1-2; TRBD1 agrees at 9 bases. Trimming at V came to 0 bases and at J to 4 bases, leaving 0 bases not matched to a gene. The CDR3 runs to 14 residues. CDR1 and CDR2 (germline): SEHNR, FQNEAQ (reference sequence). The CDR3 loop reads CASSLADRGYGYTF. CDR3 DNA, as far as it was read: TGTGCCAGCAGCTTAGCGGACAGGGGCTATGGC.

In the case of this clone: Read data end 3 residues before the CDR3 end; the end is taken from the germline J gene. The chain has TRBV5-1 and TRBJ1-6, with TRBD1 as a possible D gene (6 bases). CDR3 length: 15 amino acids. The germline CDR1 and CDR2 sequences are SGHRS and YFSETQ. V was clipped by 5 bases and J by 8 bases, with 17 bases between them. CDR3: CASSLGTGSHSPLHF. The sequenced CDR3 bases are TGCGCCAGCAGTTTAGGAACAGGGTCCCATTCACCC.

This clone registers medium-sized (0.01 to 0.1%) by frequency. No DNA is shown, since the ends of the CDR3 on it are uncertain; the CDR3 is the one TCRdb lists. The chain joins TRBV30 to TRBJ1-1; the table calls TRBD1, which could not be checked here. Both ends counted, the CDR3 spans 18 residues. Germline lookup yields CDR1 GTSNPN and CDR2 SVGIG (reference sequence). The CDR3 spells CAWSVEAFFGQGTRKAFF.

For this clone: The missing CDR3 end, 3 residues past where the read stops, is filled in from the germline J gene. The gene calls are TRBV20-1 and TRBJ2-5, with D maybe TRBD1 (7 bases). This CDR3 region has 15 residues. The germline V gene has CDR1 DFQATT and CDR2 SNEGSKA (reference sequence). V was cut by 6 bases and J by 4 bases, with 21 bases left in between. CDR3: CSAPSTGEVGETQYF. The sequenced CDR3 bases are TGCAGTGCACCATCCACAGGGGAGGTGGGAGAGACC.

With respect to this clone: The read terminates 3 residues ahead of where the CDR3 ends, so the germline J gene completes it. The chain is built from TRBV20-1 and TRBJ2-5; TRBD1 is a possible D gene (5 bases). V was cut by 0 bases and J by 0 bases, with 8 bases left in between. CDR1 and CDR2 from the germline V gene are DFQATT and SNEGSKA (reference sequence). CDR3 length equals 14 residues. The sequenced part of the CDR3 DNA is TGCAGTGCTAGAGATTCCAGGGACCAAGAGACC. Translation: CSARDSRDQET. The full CDR3 reads CSARDSRDQETQYF.

As to this clone: An end of the junction does not agree with germline; a read error may underlie this. The read terminates 3 residues before the CDR3 end, so the remaining end is supplied by the germline J gene. This sequence joins TRBV4-2 and TRBJ2-7; 9 bases are a match to TRBD1. The CDR3 is made up of 15 amino acids. The V gene's germline CDR1 is LGHNA and CDR2 YNFKEQ. The CDR3 DNA, read in part, is TGCGCCAGCAGCCAAGGACAGGGGCCAGATTACGAG. Its translation is CASSQGQGPDYE. The complete CDR3 sequence is CASSQGQGPDYEQYF.

On this clone: The read ends 3 residues early relative to the CDR3; the germline J gene fills the gap. The chain carries TRBV19 and TRBJ2-3; D is unresolved. The V end was cut by 5 bases, the J end by 0 bases, with 12 bases between. Germline CDR1 reads LNHDA; CDR2 reads SQIVND (reference sequence). The CDR3 is 15 residues long. The covered CDR3 bases are TGTGCCAGTAGTCTTGGAGAGACTAGCACAGATACG. This codes for CASSLGETSTDT. The whole CDR3 protein is CASSLGETSTDTQYF.

A word on this clone: The read ends 3 residues before the CDR3 terminus; that terminus is restored from the germline J gene. The chain has TRBV4-1 and TRBJ2-1; 9 bases fit TRBD2. CDR3 size: 16 residues. The germline V gene encodes CDR1 MGHRA and CDR2 YSYEKL. V lost 1 base to trimming and J lost 4 bases; unmatched junction nucleotides: 5. The sequenced part of the CDR3 DNA is TGCGCCAGCAGCCAAGGACTAGCGGTGCTTTACAATGAG. Its protein is CASSQGLAVLYNE. The entire CDR3 protein is CASSQGLAVLYNEQFF.

Regarding this clone: The read terminates 3 residues before the CDR3 end, so the remaining end is supplied by the germline J gene. The V gene is TRBV18, the J gene TRBJ1-1, with TRBD1 matching over 8 bases. The CDR3 runs to 13 residues. Germline CDR1 is KGHSH and CDR2 is LQKENI. The CDR3 reads CASSPGQGYEAFF. The covered CDR3 bases are TGTGCCAGCTCACCAGGACAGGGCTATGAG.

As concerns this clone: The read stops 3 residues short of the end of the CDR3; the missing end is completed from the germline J gene. The chain couples TRBV20-1 to TRBJ2-7; TRBD1 matches at 7 bases. V lost 4 bases, J lost 5 bases, and 14 bases stayed unmatched. The CDR3 contains 15 residues. Per the germline V gene, CDR1 is DFQATT and CDR2 is SNEGSKA (reference sequence). The CDR3 bases that were read are TGCAGTGCTAATGACCGAGGGGGCACATTGGACGAG. Translated, it gives CSANDRGGTLDE. The full CDR3 reads CSANDRGGTLDEQYF.

A note on this clone: The CDR3 extends 3 residues past the end of the read, so its final part is completed from the germline J gene. The rearrangement joins TRBV18 to TRBJ1-5; D may be TRBD1 (5 bases). V dropped 0 bases and J dropped 4 bases, with 13 bases sitting between them. Per the germline V gene, CDR1 is KGHSH and CDR2 is LQKENI. The CDR3 contains 16 residues. The covered CDR3 bases are TGTGCCAGCTCACCACCGGCAAGGACACTGAATCAGCCC. It codes for CASSPPARTLNQP. The whole CDR3 sequence is CASSPPARTLNQPQHF.

In the case of this clone: The sequenced fragment ends 3 residues before the CDR3 boundary, so the rest is inferred from the germline J gene. This chain uses TRBV5-1 with TRBJ2-7; TRBD2 matches 7 bases. Germline loops: CDR1 SGHRS, CDR2 YFSETQ. V was clipped by 4 bases and J by 0 bases; unmatched bases: 13. The CDR3 length is 17 residues. Partial CDR3 DNA: TGCGCCAGCAGCCCGCTGGGTAGGGAGGGGTACTCCTACGAG. This encodes CASSPLGREGYSYE. The full CDR3 is CASSPLGREGYSYEQYF.

In regard to this clone: Read coverage stops 3 residues before the CDR3 terminus; the germline J gene supplies the remainder. V is TRBV7-2 and J is TRBJ2-1; weak D call: TRBD1 (6 bases). The CDR3 contains 14 residues. Trimming removed 4 bases at V and 8 bases at J, with 15 bases between. The germline V gene has CDR1 SGHTA and CDR2 FQGNSA. The CDR3 sequence: CASSWDMGKDEQFF. The DNA read from the CDR3 is TGTGCCAGCAGCTGGGACATGGGAAAGGATGAG.

Concerning this clone itself: Read data end 3 residues before the CDR3 end; the end is taken from the germline J gene. This chain connects TRBV20-1 to TRBJ1-1, with 7 bases matching TRBD1. This CDR3 spans 13 amino acids. The V gene end was trimmed by 6 bases and the J gene end by 2 bases; junction bases not matched to a gene: 6. Germline values: CDR1 DFQATT, CDR2 SNEGSKA (reference sequence). The sequenced part of the CDR3 DNA is TGCAGTGCGGCGACAGGGCTAAACACTGAA. Translation gives CSAATGLNTE. The entire CDR3 is CSAATGLNTEAFF.

Remarks on this clone: The CDR3 end falls 3 residues outside the read, so it is completed with the germline J gene. V gene TRBV7-9 combines with J gene TRBJ2-1; 8 positions match TRBD1. Losses at the gene ends were 5 bases for V and 8 bases for J; bases not matched to a gene: 11. CDR1 and CDR2 from the germline V gene are SEHNR and FQNEAQ (reference sequence). This CDR3 has 15 amino acids. The sequenced part of the CDR3 DNA is TGTGCCAGCAGCAAGGGGGACAGGATTCTCGATGAG. Residues: CASSKGDRILDE. The entire CDR3 protein reads CASSKGDRILDEQFF.